This T cell receptor beta chain came from a study of human T cells and chemical hapten exposure. Study-wide background: Patients got weekly scalp diphenylcyclopropenone doses over the approximately 23-week study.

The germline V and J ends were trimmed by 1 base and 7 bases, with 7 bases remaining between them. The germline V gene encodes CDR1 KGHSH and CDR2 LQKENI. The CDR3 totals 12 residues. This clonotype has ten or more counts. Its specificity is not known. Whole-study results and caveats: Sensitizing to DPC left TCRs with a frequency above 1 in 1000 unaltered.

TCRdb re-called the RACE reads with MiXCR, one entry per CDR3 protein. The table has under 450,000 distinct CDR3 sequences, around 6% seen once. Noted time point: patch test 2, 6 weeks after DPC sensitization. Treatment indicated: therapeutic diphenylcyclopropenone sensitization with weekly scalp DPC. Patients had alopecia, were aged 18 to 70, and were not pregnant. The TCR comes from a woman younger than 30 with alopecia areata. Some clones in this sample may be carry-over from other donors' samples. The sequencing here drew on whole blood, taken in connection with sensitization to the hapten diphenylcyclopropenone (DPC). V and J are TRBV18 and TRBJ1-1; D remains ambiguous. The DNA for the CDR3 is TGTGCCAGCTCACCACTTGTCAGTGAAGCTTTCTTT. Its translation: CASSPLVSEAFF.